This T cell receptor (beta chain) was found in a study of T-cell memory formation after mild COVID-19. On the study more broadly: The TCR clusters were mostly specific to one donor.

Trimming shortened V by 0 bases and J by 2 bases, and 12 bases separated the two germline ends. The CDR3 length is 15 residues. The germline V gene has CDR1 SGHRS and CDR2 YFSETQ. Whole-study findings and limits: Contracting clones localized mainly to CM and EM when CD4+ and mainly to EMRA when CD8+. Memory sampled before infection contained some responding clones, suggesting cross-reactive memory joined. Contracting clones from day 15 to 85 had balanced CD4/CD8; later expanders favoured CD4+.

TCRdb used MiXCR to reprocess the 5' RACE reads, holding one entry per CDR3 protein. Among roughly 250,000 distinct CDR3 sequences listed, over 15% were seen once. There are many counts of this clonotype. Its antigen is not known. The TCR was taken from a man between 18 and 29 years old who had mild COVID-19 (a few samples of this study predate the infection). Cell type and time point are not known. The chain couples TRBV5-1 to TRBJ2-7; D is undetermined. Sequenced material: PBMCs or a T cell subset sorted from them (not recorded which). The CDR3 loop reads CASSLEAGGTYEQYV. Here the CDR3 DNA reads TGCGCCAGCAGCTTGGAAGCAGGCGGCACCTACGAGCAGTACGTC.